This T cell receptor beta chain was retrieved from a study of cytomegalovirus exposure and HLA in healthy donors. Study at large: One earlier analysis, a look at around 170 million T cells, found about 110 million unique TCR beta sequences.

PCR involved 60 Vbeta and 13 Jbeta primers. Generated by immunoSEQ multiplex PCR, the TCRdb table keeps only in-frame clones and is missing some. The data show 150,000 to 200,000 clones, with approximately 80% seen just once and under 0.75% held by the top ten. CDR1 is SGHDN and CDR2 is FVKESK in the germline V gene. The length of the CDR3 is 15 residues. V was cut by 1 base and J by 3 bases, with 9 bases left in between. The sample was PBMCs. V and J are TRBV14 and TRBJ1-4; tentative D call: TRBD1 (6 bases). The receptor's source is a boy younger than 18 in good health and CMV-seronegative. CDR3 sequence (DNA): TGTGCCAGCAGCCAAGGGACAGCCGCTAATGAAAAACTGTTTTTT. Protein product: CASSQGTAANEKLFF.